This T cell receptor beta chain was sequenced in a study of cytomegalovirus exposure and HLA in healthy donors. It was with 60 Vbeta and 13 Jbeta primers that the PCR ran. Clones were sequenced by immunoSEQ multiplex PCR, and TCRdb holds only the in-frame ones, with some missing. Here the sample spans about 96,000 clones, 77% being singletons. Germline assignment: CDR1 MNHEY and CDR2 SVGAGI. There are 15 residues in the CDR3. With 8 bases clipped from V and 4 bases from J, the junction kept 13 bases outside the gene matches. J is TRBJ1-1 and V is TRBV6-5, with 7 bases matching TRBD1. The TCR was taken from a man in his forties or fifties in good health and CMV-seropositive. Specimen: PBMCs. The CDR3 loop is CASSQRRTGGTEAFF. The CDR3 nucleotides read TGTGCCAGCTCCCAACGCCGGACAGGAGGCACTGAAGCTTTCTTT.